This T cell receptor beta chain was recovered during a study of cytomegalovirus exposure and HLA in healthy donors. Study results and caveats: Cytomegalovirus association was listed for about 150 TCR beta chains. Reports indicated that the classifier achieved high specificity and sensitivity in diagnosing cytomegalovirus status. Most TCR sequences showed up rarely, but some public TCRs showed up in many donors.

Remarks on this clone: Its antigen is unknown.

The donors were in the roughly 120-subject validation cohort, distinct from the roughly 700-subject first cohort. The CDR3 covers 13 residues. Germline V gene sequence: CDR1 SGHVS, CDR2 FQNEAQ. Trimming took 5 bases from V and 4 from J, leaving 11 bases between them. The protocol was immunoSEQ multiplex PCR, while the TCRdb copy is restricted to in-frame clones and leaves out a portion. This table holds about 160,000 clones, roughly 84% found once. Material for sequencing was PBMCs. The TCR comes from a man in his thirties or forties in good health and CMV-seropositive. The rearrangement joins TRBV7-8 to TRBJ2-5, with D hard to call. CDR3 in DNA: TGTGCCAGCAGCGCCCGCTTAGCAGAGACCCAGTACTTC. As protein: CASSARLAETQYF.